This TCR beta chain came from a study of T cell responses to AZD1222 COVID-19 vaccine (dated by TCRdb to the early 2020s). As for the study more broadly: TCR sequencing was performed for approximately 240 trial participants, of whom roughly 200 were given two doses of AZD1222 and approximately 25 were given two doses of MenACWY control vaccine. Trial participants were enrolled into age subgroups of 18-55, 56-69 and 70-plus years, which contained approximately 150, 30 and 60 TCR-sequenced participants, respectively. Study-level results and caveats: After two AZD1222 doses, spike-specific TCR breadth and depth were significantly higher than at day 0 and than in MenACWY recipients. Conclusions about previously exposed vaccinees were limited because only six or seven AZD1222 recipients were SARS-CoV-2 seropositive at baseline. Vaccine-associated CD4 TCRs spanned the whole spike protein, with dominant responses in regions 160-218 and 743-854. Because no samples from the day 14 peak response were available, repertoires could be characterized only after the peak T cell response. In the small 56-69-year group, the increase in depth fell short of significance, most likely because of low power. Epitopes outside the regions mutated in the B.1.351 and B.1.1.7 variants were reportedly recognized by nearly half of the unique spike-specific TCRs. Participants were mostly white British and included more females than males, and it was suggested by the authors that clonal diversity may have been underestimated.

What this sample's time point label stands for: about 28 days (+/-7) after the second vaccine dose. AZD1222 recipients whose second dose came at about 4 weeks and those whose second dose came at about 12 weeks were combined into one group, since spike-specific TCR depth and breadth did not differ between the two schedules. The vaccinee samples were drawn from two UK trials, COV001 and COV002, one of which was a single-blind randomized controlled phase 2/3 trial testing AZD1222 (ChAdOx1 nCoV-19) in healthy adults. For TCRbeta chain sequencing, PBMC samples from trial participants were taken at day 0 and at day 28 after the second dose. CDR1 is given as LNHDA and CDR2 as SQIVND, both from the germline V gene (reference sequence). The CDR3 spans 13 residues, from the cysteine through the phenylalanine. Only the CDR3 part of the read is kept: 39 bases, read in frame from the first base. V ends up 3 bases short and J 2 bases short, with an unmatched junction base count of 0.

The CDR3 regions of human TCRbeta chains were subjected to immunosequencing. Per the source publication's procedure: TCRs in the repertoires were matched against a reference library of SARS-CoV-2-specific TCRs that had been generated with the MIRA antigen-specificity platform. Breadth was defined as the fraction of unique TCRs that were SARS-CoV-2-associated. Depth was defined as the fraction of total T cells that were SARS-CoV-2-associated. Each spike-specific TCR was assigned to its reactive spike region and to a CD4 or CD8 class using the MIRA data. Log10-transformed breadth and depth values were compared by one-way ANOVA with Sidak's multiple comparisons tests. TCRdb took over this immuneACCESS table, retaining in-frame rearrangements with V and J assigned. Such tables are incomplete; in checked studies, under half of the missing clones stem from an unresolved V gene, and the remainder is unexplained. The V and J calls and clone size are taken from that table; D and trimming were inferred from the DNA. Across this sample there are around 150,000 clones, with approximately 90% seen only once. The ten largest clones represent 3.2% of the sample.

This clone was seen more than once but under ten times. The target of this receptor is not known. Base qualities are missing; no much larger clone stands one base away. The chain joins TRBV19 to TRBJ2-7; 8 middle bases align to TRBD1. Sample: peripheral blood, taken 28 days after the second AZD1222 dose. This clonotype was obtained from an adult who received the AZD1222 COVID-19 vaccine. The nucleotides read TGTGCCAGTAGTATGACAGGGGCCTACGAGCAGTACTTC. It encodes CASSMTGAYEQYF. Where the CDR3 stops, the reference TRBV19 and TRBJ2-7 genes take over; the full variable domain is DGGITQSPKYLFRKEGQNVTLSCEQNLNHDAMYWYRQDPGQGLRLIYYSQIVNDFQKGDIAEGYSVSREKKESFPLTVTSAQKNPTAFYLCASSMTGAYEQYFGPGTRLTVT.